This T cell receptor beta chain emerged from a study of human T cells and chemical hapten exposure. TCRdb reprocessed the RACE reads via MiXCR and lists one record per CDR3 protein. The table shows tens of thousands of distinct CDR3 sequences, with 12% occurring only once. Time point indicated: pre-sensitization, week 0. Treatment of the sample: therapeutic diphenylcyclopropenone sensitization with weekly scalp DPC. Blood, whole and unfractionated, served as the source for total RNA extraction. The germline gives CDR1 SGDLS, CDR2 YYNGEE. CDR3 length: 14 residues. V was cut by 2 bases and J by 5 bases, with 11 bases left in between.

The rearrangement links TRBV9 to TRBJ1-5, with D perhaps matching TRBD1 (5 bases). This clonotype was sampled from a middle-aged woman with alopecia areata. Some clones in this sample may be carry-over from other donors' samples. The input for sequencing was whole blood, taken in connection with sensitization to the hapten diphenylcyclopropenone (DPC). The CDR3 DNA reads as TGTGCCAGCAGCGTGGGCAGGGCCTATCAGCCCCAGCATTTT. Encoded protein: CASSVGRAYQPQHF.